There are a few counts of the clone carrying this T cell receptor (beta chain). The data were obtained in a study of tumor-infiltrating lymphocytes in oesophageal squamous cell carcinoma. TCRdb re-called the PCR reads with MiXCR, one entry per CDR3 protein. The table includes 15,000 or so distinct CDR3 sequences, over 50% detected once. The CDR3 runs 15 residues. Per germline, CDR1 SGHTA and CDR2 FQGNSA. This TCR was sampled from a female donor with esophageal squamous cell carcinoma. What was sequenced was esophageal tumor tissue. V gene TRBV7-2 combines with J gene TRBJ2-7; 7 bases align to TRBD2. Matching the DNA end better, TRBJ2-5 makes the J call doubtful. The CDR3 sequence is CASSHPSWEGETQYF. The CDR3 DNA reads as TGTGCCAGCAGCCACCCCTCTTGGGAGGGAGAGACCCAGTACTTC.